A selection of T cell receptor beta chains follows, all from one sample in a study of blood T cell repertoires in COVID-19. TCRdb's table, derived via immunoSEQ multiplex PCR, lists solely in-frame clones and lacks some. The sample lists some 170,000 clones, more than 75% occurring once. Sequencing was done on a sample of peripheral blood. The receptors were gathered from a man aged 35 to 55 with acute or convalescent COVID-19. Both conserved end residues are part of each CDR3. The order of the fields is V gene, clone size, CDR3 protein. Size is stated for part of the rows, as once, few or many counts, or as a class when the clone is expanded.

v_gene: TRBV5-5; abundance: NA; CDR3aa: CASSLDGGSSYEQYF
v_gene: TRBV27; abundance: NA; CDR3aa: CASSLDWGGQSPLHF
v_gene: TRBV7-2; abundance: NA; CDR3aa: CASSPRLGGAFF
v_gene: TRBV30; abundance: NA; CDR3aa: CAWSPGLAGAGDTQYF
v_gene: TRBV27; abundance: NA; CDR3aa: CASSLSDRGSEQFF
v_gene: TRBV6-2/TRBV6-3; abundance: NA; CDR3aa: CASSYGQAWNYGYTF
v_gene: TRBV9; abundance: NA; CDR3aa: CASSVEGASGNTIYF
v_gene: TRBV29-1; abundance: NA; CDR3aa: CSADRRSGNTIYF
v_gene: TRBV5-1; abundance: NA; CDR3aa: CASSGGTGGITNEKLFF
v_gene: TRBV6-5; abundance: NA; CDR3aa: CASSYDVGQGNTEAFF
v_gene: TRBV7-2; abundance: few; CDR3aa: CASSFTTGVTGELFF
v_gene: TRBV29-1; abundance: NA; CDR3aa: CSVSGGNEKLFF
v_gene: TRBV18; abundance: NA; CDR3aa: CASSPPTGPSYNEQFF
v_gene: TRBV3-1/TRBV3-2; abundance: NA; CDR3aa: CASSQDLVAGGRGEQFF
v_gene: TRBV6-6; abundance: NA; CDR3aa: CASTQGNTGELFF
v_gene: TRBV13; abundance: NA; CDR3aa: CASSFRGTTSNEQFF